Listed here are 29 T cell receptor beta chains from one sample, sequenced in a study of T cells in women clearing cervical HPV infection. Using immunoSEQ multiplex PCR, the repertoire was profiled, and TCRdb retains in-frame clones only, with some absent. The sample has more than 20,000 clones. Input material: blood buffy coat. These receptor sequences come from a woman between 18 and 70 years old with a cervical HPV16 infection that either progressed to CIN3+ or cleared (not recorded which).

The CDR3 reads CASSLVPLTSIATEAFF. Incomplete CDR3 DNA: TGCGCCAGCAGCTTGGTTCCACTCACTTCCATAGCCACTGAA. The rearrangement links TRBV5-1 to TRBJ1-1, with D hard to call. The read terminates 3 residues ahead of where the CDR3 ends, so the germline J gene completes it. Trimming took off 0 bases at V and 4 bases at J, with 19 bases between the two ends. Germline V gives CDR1 SGHRS, CDR2 YFSETQ. This CDR3 has 17 amino acids.

About this clone itself: The read is 3 residues too short to cover the CDR3 end, so that end is filled in from the germline J gene. The chain links TRBV7-2 to TRBJ1-1; a weak D match, TRBD1 (6 bases). V was pared by 0 bases and J by 3 bases, with 14 bases between. CDR1 is SGHTA and CDR2 is FQGNSA in the germline V gene. CDR3 length equals 16 residues. CDR3 DNA (partial): TGTGCCAGCAGCTTAGCTGGTGGGGACATAGACACTGAA. Translated: CASSLAGGDIDTE. Given in full, the CDR3 is CASSLAGGDIDTEAFF.

Remarks on this clone: The missing CDR3 end, 3 residues past where the read stops, is filled in from the germline J gene. The chain couples TRBV20-1 to TRBJ1-1; no clear D. The CDR3 covers 16 residues. The V gene lost 0 bases and the J gene lost 1 base, with 15 bases spanning the gap. CDR1 and CDR2 from the germline V gene are DFQATT and SNEGSKA (reference sequence). This CDR3 reads CSARDSDSPQNTEAFF. The part of the CDR3 DNA that was read is TGCAGTGCTAGAGATTCGGACTCGCCCCAGAACACTGAA.

Details on this clone: The CDR3 end falls 3 residues outside the read, so it is completed with the germline J gene. The chain carries TRBV2 and TRBJ2-7, with D tentatively TRBD1 (5 bases). The germline V and J ends were trimmed by 3 bases and 2 bases, with 17 bases remaining between them. CDR1 is SNHLY, CDR2 FYNNEI, per germline. CDR3 length: 16 residues. The CDR3 DNA, read in part, is TGTGCCAGCAGTGATTATGTACAGGAGCCTCCCTACGAG. This sequence encodes CASSDYVQEPPYE. From start to end, the CDR3 is CASSDYVQEPPYEQYF.

In the case of this clone: The read ends 3 residues shy of where the CDR3 ends; the end is completed using the germline J gene. The chain recombines TRBV13 with TRBJ2-7; TRBD1 matches 8 bases. After removal of 4 bases from V and 2 bases from J, the junction contained 4 bases not matched to a gene. This CDR3 comprises 14 residues. Germline CDR1 reads PRHDT; CDR2 reads FYEKMQ (reference sequence). The CDR3: CASSWTGNTYEQYF. The sequenced part of the CDR3 DNA is TGTGCCAGCAGCTGGACAGGGAATACCTACGAG.

The chain's CDR3 is CSARDRQGTNEQYF. The part of the CDR3 DNA that was read is TGCAGTGCTAGAGATCGACAGGGGACCAACGAG. The J gene is TRBJ2-7, the V gene TRBV20-1; 8 bases map to TRBD1. The CDR3 extends 3 residues past the end of the read, so its final part is completed from the germline J gene. With V trimmed by 0 bases and J by 5 bases, 6 bases remained unmatched. The V gene's germline CDR1 is DFQATT and CDR2 SNEGSKA (reference sequence). CDR3 length: 14 residues.

As concerns this clone: The read halts 3 residues ahead of the CDR3 end, with the missing end drawn from the germline J gene. V is TRBV7-2 and J is TRBJ2-5, with D possibly matching TRBD2 (6 bases). The CDR3 totals 14 residues. Trimming pared 1 base from V and 1 base from J, leaving 7 bases between. Germline lookup yields CDR1 SGHTA and CDR2 FQGNSA. The CDR3 bases that were read are TGTGCCAGCAGCTTAGAACTAGCCCAAGAGACC. Protein product: CASSLELAQET. The CDR3 in its entirety is CASSLELAQETQYF.

As regards this clone: The read terminates 3 residues before the CDR3 end, so the remaining end is supplied by the germline J gene. The chain is built from TRBV19 and TRBJ1-4; a weak D match, TRBD1 (5 bases). With 5 bases removed from V and 2 bases from J, the gap between germline ends came to 12 bases. The length of the CDR3 is 15 residues. Germline CDR1 is LNHDA and CDR2 is SQIVND (reference sequence). CDR3 DNA (partial): TGTGCCAGTAGTTCCCCAGGGTGGACTAATGAAAAA. This codes for CASSSPGWTNEK. The complete CDR3 protein is CASSSPGWTNEKLFF.

In the case of this clone: The read halts 3 residues ahead of the CDR3 end, with the missing end drawn from the germline J gene. This chain joins TRBV5-6 and TRBJ1-6; 7 nucleotides line up with TRBD1. CDR1 and CDR2 (germline): SGHDT, YYEEEE. The CDR3 loop spans 15 amino acids. Unmatched junction bases numbered 7, after V lost 4 bases and J lost 6 bases. This chain's CDR3 is CASSLPGTANSPLHF. The CDR3 bases that were read are TGTGCCAGCAGCCTCCCCGGGACAGCTAATTCACCC. Together with reference TRBV5-6 and TRBJ1-6, the CDR3 gives the full variable domain: DAGVTQSPTHLIKTRGQQVTLRCSPKSGHDTVSWYQQALGQGPQFIFQYYEEEERQRGNFPDRFSGHQFPNYSSELNVNALLLGDSALYLCASSLPGTANSPLHFGNGTRLTVT.

Note on this clone: The read gets to within 3 residues of the CDR3 end, and the germline J gene fills in the rest. Distinct nucleotide sequences in the sample also encode this CDR3. The genes are TRBV13 and TRBJ2-7; TRBD1 is a possible D gene (5 bases). Germline V gene lookup returns CDR1 PRHDT and CDR2 FYEKMQ (reference sequence). V was clipped by 0 bases and J by 5 bases, with 5 bases between them. This CDR3 spans 12 amino acids. CDR3 DNA (partial): TGTGCCAGCAGCTTAGGCAGGGACGAG. Protein sequence: CASSLGRDE. The complete CDR3 reads CASSLGRDEQYF.

As for this clone: The CDR3 extends 3 residues past the end of the read, so its final part is completed from the germline J gene. The rearrangement uses TRBV10-3 and TRBJ1-1, with TRBD1 identical over 11 bases. In germline, CDR1 is ENHRY, CDR2 SYGVKD. V shed 9 bases and J 2 bases; nucleotides not matched to a gene: 11. The CDR3 contains 16 residues. The CDR3 protein is CAIPWTGGSLNTEAFF. The covered CDR3 bases are TGTGCCATACCATGGACAGGGGGCTCTCTTAACACTGAA.

CDR3 sequence: CSAPLNEKLFF. The part of the CDR3 DNA that was read is TGCAGTGCTCCTCTTAATGAAAAA. V usage is TRBV20-1 and J usage is TRBJ1-4; D gene ambiguous. The read stops 3 residues short of the end of the CDR3; the missing end is completed from the germline J gene. This CDR3 has 11 amino acids. Germline-derived CDR1 and CDR2 are DFQATT and SNEGSKA (reference sequence). Trimming stripped 5 bases from V and 4 bases from J, with 5 bases between.

On this clone itself: The DNA ends 3 residues before the CDR3 does, and the rest of the CDR3 is filled in from the germline J gene. The chain combines TRBV4-1 with TRBJ2-3, with unresolved D. Germline CDR1 MGHRA, CDR2 YSYEKL. The ends were cut back, 4 bases at V and 0 bases at J, with 11 bases in the middle. This CDR3 has 15 residues. The CDR3 DNA, read in part, is TGCGCCAGCAGCCCACGTCCTACTAGCACAGATACG. Its translation: CASSPRPTSTDT. The entire CDR3 protein is CASSPRPTSTDTQYF.

Regarding this clone: The CDR3 end is not reached by the read, which stops 3 residues before it; the germline J gene fills it in. This chain links TRBV12-3 or TRBV12-4 with TRBJ2-5; TRBD2 matches 8 bases. The CDR3 sequence is 13 residues long. The ends lost 6 bases at V and 7 bases at J; junction bases unmatched: 7. The CDR3 reads CASSGTSFVTQYF. The covered CDR3 bases are TGTGCCAGCAGCGGGACTAGTTTTGTGACC.

Comments on this clone: The read ends 3 residues shy of where the CDR3 ends; the end is completed using the germline J gene. This rearrangement joins TRBV7-3 to TRBJ2-2; D remains ambiguous. V was clipped by 1 base and J by 4 bases, with 7 bases between them. The germline CDR1 and CDR2 sequences are SGHTA and FQGTGA. This CDR3 is built from 14 residues. The CDR3 is CASSLIGSTGELFF. The covered CDR3 bases are TGTGCCAGCAGCTTAATAGGGTCCACCGGGGAG.

CDR3 DNA, as far as it was read: TGCGCCAGCAGCCAAAAGGGCACAGGGGGAGGTGGC. Encoded protein: CASSQKGTGGGG. From start to end, the CDR3 is CASSQKGTGGGGYTF. The chain has TRBV4-1 and TRBJ1-2; 8 bases are shared with TRBD1. The read ends 3 residues shy of where the CDR3 ends; the end is completed using the germline J gene. CDR3 size: 15 residues. Germline V gene sequence: CDR1 MGHRA, CDR2 YSYEKL. The V and J ends lost 2 bases and 7 bases, in that order; junction bases with no gene match: 9.

A word on this clone: Read sequence stops 3 residues before the CDR3 end, and the germline J gene provides the missing end. V gene TRBV5-1 combines with J gene TRBJ2-7, with D perhaps TRBD1 (6 bases). Between the trimmed V and J ends, which lost 4 bases and 0 bases, there was a span of 14 bases. The germline V gene has CDR1 SGHRS and CDR2 YFSETQ. The CDR3 length is 15 residues. CDR3: CASSQETGISYEQYF. The CDR3 DNA, read in part, is TGCGCCAGCAGCCAGGAAACAGGGATCTCCTACGAG.

Regarding this clone: The read gets to within 3 residues of the CDR3 end, and the germline J gene fills in the rest. The gene calls are TRBV12-3 or TRBV12-4 and TRBJ2-5, with D uncertain. Trimming took off 2 bases at V and 5 bases at J, with 6 bases between the two ends. The CDR3 extends over 12 amino acids. The CDR3: CASSLSLETQYF. The sequenced CDR3 bases are TGTGCCAGCAGTTTATCTTTGGAGACC.

On this clone: The CDR3 is cut off 3 residues early in the read; its end comes from the germline J gene. V and J are TRBV7-9 and TRBJ1-2; the D gene is possibly TRBD1 (6 bases). The CDR3 sequence is 15 residues long. V lost 5 bases and J lost 4, with 17 bases in between. The germline V gene has CDR1 SEHNR and CDR2 FQNEAQ (reference sequence). The CDR3 bases that were read are TGTGCCAGCAGCCAGGGGCGGGAGATAACCTATGGC. Its protein product is CASSQGREITYG. The full CDR3 sequence reads CASSQGREITYGYTF.

Comment on this clone: The read finishes 3 residues shy of the CDR3 end, and the germline J gene is used to complete it. V and J are TRBV19 and TRBJ2-2; D uncertain. Trimming removed 3 bases from V and 0 bases from J, with 8 bases in between. This CDR3 is 15 amino acids long. Germline CDR1 and CDR2: LNHDA and SQIVND (reference sequence). The part of the CDR3 DNA that was read is TGTGCCAGTAGTATTGGCGGATCGAACACCGGGGAG. Its translation is CASSIGGSNTGE. The whole CDR3 protein is CASSIGGSNTGELFF.

Concerning this clone: The read ends 3 residues before the CDR3 terminus; that terminus is restored from the germline J gene. The V and J genes are TRBV18 and TRBJ1-2; 7 bases map to TRBD1. Germline CDR1 KGHSH, CDR2 LQKENI. The CDR3 is made up of 14 amino acids. The sequenced CDR3 bases are TGTGCCAGCTCTGACAGGGCTAGCACAGATACC. It encodes CASSDRASTDT. In full, the CDR3 reads CASSDRASTDTYTF.

Of note for this clone: From the germline J gene comes the end of the CDR3, since the read stops 3 residues before it. V and J are TRBV18 and TRBJ1-5, with 7 bases that match TRBD1. V shed 5 bases and J 7 bases; nucleotides not matched to a gene: 8. Germline lookup yields CDR1 KGHSH and CDR2 LQKENI. This CDR3 region has 14 residues. CDR3 residues: CASSSARGGQPQHF. The DNA read from the CDR3 is TGTGCCAGCTCATCAGCACGAGGGGGCCAGCCC.

CDR3 sequence reads: CASSLMVLAGGRVGELFF. The part of the CDR3 DNA that was read is TGTGCCAGCAGCTTAATGGTTCTAGCGGGAGGGCGTGTCGGGGAG. The chain recombines TRBV7-3 with TRBJ2-2; 12 bases line up with TRBD2. The CDR3 goes on 3 residues after the read ends, and that part is filled in from the germline J gene. The junction had 10 bases not matched to a gene; V was cut back by 1 base and J by 7 bases. This CDR3 is built from 18 residues. CDR1 and CDR2 (germline): SGHTA, FQGTGA.

As to this clone: An end of the junction does not agree with germline; a read error may underlie this. The read falls 3 residues short of the CDR3 end, and the missing part is taken from the germline J gene. The chain carries TRBV7-7 and TRBJ1-2, with TRBD1 matching over 8 bases. The CDR3 length is 16 residues. Germline V gene sequence: CDR1 SSHAT, CDR2 FNYEAQ (reference sequence). The covered CDR3 bases are TGTGCTAGCAGCTTAGCCCCGGGACAGGTAATGAGAGGC. Amino acids: CASSLAPGQVMRG. The entire CDR3 protein is CASSLAPGQVMRGYTF.

In regard to this clone: The CDR3 extends 3 residues past the end of the read, so its final part is completed from the germline J gene. This chain joins TRBV2 and TRBJ2-3; 12 nucleotides align to TRBD2. This CDR3 comprises 13 residues. Germline V CDR1 and CDR2: SNHLY, FYNNEI. CDR3 DNA, as far as it was read: TGTGCCAGCGCTCCTAGCGGGAGGGAGACG. The encoded protein is CASAPSGRET. The entire CDR3 is CASAPSGRETQYF.

Regarding this clone: The read ends 3 residues shy of where the CDR3 ends; the end is completed using the germline J gene. This sequence joins TRBV12-3 or TRBV12-4 and TRBJ2-7, with 8 bases matching TRBD2. The CDR3 loop spans 14 amino acids. V gave up 4 bases and J gave up 1 base; unmatched junction bases: 3. The sequenced CDR3 bases are TGTGCCAGCAGTTCTTTAGCGGGGTCCTACGAG. Translated, it gives CASSSLAGSYE. The complete CDR3 sequence is CASSSLAGSYEQYF.

Comment on this clone: The CDR3 end falls 3 residues outside the read, so it is completed with the germline J gene. The rearrangement uses TRBV20-1 and TRBJ2-5; 8 positions match TRBD2. Germline V gene sequence: CDR1 DFQATT, CDR2 SNEGSKA (reference sequence). J was trimmed by 7 bases and V by 4 bases; bases with no gene match: 11. The CDR3 runs to 14 residues. CDR3 DNA (partial): TGCAGTGCTAAGCTAGCGGGCACCGAGGTGACC. Encoded protein: CSAKLAGTEVT. From start to end, the CDR3 is CSAKLAGTEVTQYF.

As for this clone: The read is 3 residues too short to cover the CDR3 end, so that end is filled in from the germline J gene. The chain is built from TRBV20-1 and TRBJ2-1; 13 bases are shared with TRBD2. The V segment lost 3 bases and the J segment 6 bases; nucleotides outside the gene matches: 8. Germline loops: CDR1 DFQATT, CDR2 SNEGSKA (reference sequence). The CDR3 runs to 16 residues. CDR3 in amino acids: CSASSGLAGFSNEQFF. CDR3 DNA, as far as it was read: TGCAGTGCTAGCTCGGGACTAGCGGGGTTCTCCAATGAG.

Details on this clone: The sequence runs out 3 residues before the end of the CDR3; the remainder is reconstructed from the germline J gene. This sequence joins TRBV9 and TRBJ2-5, with 8 bases matching TRBD1. This CDR3 comprises 13 residues. CDR1 is SGDLS and CDR2 is YYNGEE in the germline V gene. V lost 6 bases and J lost 5; bases outside the gene matches: 6. Partial CDR3 DNA: TGTGCCAGCAATTCAGGGGGCCTGGAGACC. This sequence encodes CASNSGGLET. The full CDR3 is CASNSGGLETQYF.